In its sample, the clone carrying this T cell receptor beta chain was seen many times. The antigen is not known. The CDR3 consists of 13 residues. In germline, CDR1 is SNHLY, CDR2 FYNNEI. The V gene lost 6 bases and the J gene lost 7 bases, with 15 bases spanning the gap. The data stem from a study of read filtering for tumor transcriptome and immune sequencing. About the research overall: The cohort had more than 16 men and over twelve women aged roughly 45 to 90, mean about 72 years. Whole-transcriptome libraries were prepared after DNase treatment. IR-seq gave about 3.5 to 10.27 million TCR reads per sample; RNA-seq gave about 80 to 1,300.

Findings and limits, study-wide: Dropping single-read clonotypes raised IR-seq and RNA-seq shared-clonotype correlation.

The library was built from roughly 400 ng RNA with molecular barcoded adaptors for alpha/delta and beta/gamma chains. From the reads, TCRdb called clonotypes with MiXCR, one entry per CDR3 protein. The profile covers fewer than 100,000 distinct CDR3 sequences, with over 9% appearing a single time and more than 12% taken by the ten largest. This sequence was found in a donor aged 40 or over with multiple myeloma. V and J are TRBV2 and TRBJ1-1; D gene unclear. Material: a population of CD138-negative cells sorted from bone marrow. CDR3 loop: CASRSLTEGEAFF. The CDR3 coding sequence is TGTGCCAGCAGATCGCTGACGGAAGGTGAAGCTTTCTTT.